This T cell receptor (beta chain) was identified in a study of blood T cells in healthy people across ages. Primed by a sample-barcoded 5' primer and a J-beta primer mix, a second PCR proceeded for 7 to 11 cycles. Each CDR3 protein is one row after TCRdb ran MiXCR on the 5' RACE reads. The table lists some 1.5 million distinct CDR3 sequences, approximately 28% of them singletons, with 7% to 9% in the top ten. From germline, CDR1 is DFQATT and CDR2 SNEGSKA (reference sequence). The V gene lost 6 bases and the J gene lost 10 bases, with 19 bases spanning the gap. The CDR3 length is 13 residues. Study outcomes and limitations: Since the PBMCs were unsorted, naive and antigen-experienced cells could not be conclusively compared.

This clonotype was seen at least ten times. Antigen unknown. The TCR sequence derives from a woman aged 25-40 years in good health. The sequenced sample consisted of blood. V and J are TRBV20-1 and TRBJ2-1; no definite D call. The CDR3 reads CSASLAAGGEQFF. The CDR3 region has the DNA TGCAGTGCCTCGCTCGCCGCTGGTGGGGAGCAGTTCTTC.